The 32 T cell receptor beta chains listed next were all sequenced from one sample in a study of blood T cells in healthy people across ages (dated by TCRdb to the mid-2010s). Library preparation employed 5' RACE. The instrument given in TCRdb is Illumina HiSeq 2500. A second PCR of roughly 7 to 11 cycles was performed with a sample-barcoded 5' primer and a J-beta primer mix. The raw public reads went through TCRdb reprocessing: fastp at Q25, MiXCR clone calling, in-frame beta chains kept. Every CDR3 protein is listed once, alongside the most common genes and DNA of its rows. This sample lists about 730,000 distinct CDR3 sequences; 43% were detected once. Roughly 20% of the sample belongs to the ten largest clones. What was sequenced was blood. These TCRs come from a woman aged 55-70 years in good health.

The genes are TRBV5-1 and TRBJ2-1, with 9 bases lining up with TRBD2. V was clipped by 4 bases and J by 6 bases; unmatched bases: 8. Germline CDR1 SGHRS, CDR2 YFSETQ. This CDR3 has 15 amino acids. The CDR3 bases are TGCGCCAGCAGCCGGAGGGTAGCGGGAGTCAATGAGCAGTTCTTC. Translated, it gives CASSRRVAGVNEQFF.

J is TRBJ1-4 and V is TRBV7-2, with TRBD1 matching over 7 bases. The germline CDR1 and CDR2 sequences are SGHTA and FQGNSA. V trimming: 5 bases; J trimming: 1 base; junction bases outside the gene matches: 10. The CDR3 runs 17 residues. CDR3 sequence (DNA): TGTGCCAGCAGCCGACAGGGTGGGATAGTAACTAATGAAAAACTGTTTTTT. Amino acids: CASSRQGGIVTNEKLFF.

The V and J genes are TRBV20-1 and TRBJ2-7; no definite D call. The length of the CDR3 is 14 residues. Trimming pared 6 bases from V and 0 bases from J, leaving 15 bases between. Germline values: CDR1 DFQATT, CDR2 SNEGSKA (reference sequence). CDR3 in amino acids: CSAPARSSSYEQYF. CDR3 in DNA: TGCAGTGCGCCCGCCCGGTCTAGCTCCTACGAGCAGTACTTC.

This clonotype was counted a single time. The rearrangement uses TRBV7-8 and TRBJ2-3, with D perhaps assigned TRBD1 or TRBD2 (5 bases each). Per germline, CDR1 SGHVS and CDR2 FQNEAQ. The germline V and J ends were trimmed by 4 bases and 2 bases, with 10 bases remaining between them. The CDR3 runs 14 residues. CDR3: CASSSGPATDTQYF. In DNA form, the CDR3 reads TGTGCCAGCAGCTCGGGACCAGCCACAGATACGCAGTATTTT.

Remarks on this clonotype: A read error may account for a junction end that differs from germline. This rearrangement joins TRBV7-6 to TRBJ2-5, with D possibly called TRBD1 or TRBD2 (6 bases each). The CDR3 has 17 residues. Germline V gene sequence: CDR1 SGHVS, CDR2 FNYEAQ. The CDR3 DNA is TGTGCCAGCAGCTTAGCGAGCTGGGGGGCGCGGCAAGAGGCCCAGTACTTC. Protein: CASSLASWGARQEAQYF.

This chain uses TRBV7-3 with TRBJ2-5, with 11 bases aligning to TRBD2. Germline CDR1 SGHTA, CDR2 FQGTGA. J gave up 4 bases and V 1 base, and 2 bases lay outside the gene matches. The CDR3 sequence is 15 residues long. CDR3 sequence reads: CASSLSSGGAETQYF. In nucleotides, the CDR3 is TGTGCCAGCAGCTTAAGTAGCGGGGGGGCAGAGACCCAGTACTTC. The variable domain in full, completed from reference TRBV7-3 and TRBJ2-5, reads GAGVSQTPSNKVTEKGKYVELRCDPISGHTALYWYRQSLGQGPEFLIYFQGTGAADDSGLPNDRFFAVRPEGSVSTLKIQRTERGDSAVYLCASSLSSGGAETQYFGPGTRLLVL.

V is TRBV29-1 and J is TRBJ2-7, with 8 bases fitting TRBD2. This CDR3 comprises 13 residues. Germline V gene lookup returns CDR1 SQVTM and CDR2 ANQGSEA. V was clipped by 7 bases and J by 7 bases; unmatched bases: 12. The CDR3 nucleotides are TGCAGCGCCGGGGGGGTTGTGGTCAATGAGCAGTACTTC. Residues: CSAGGVVVNEQYF.

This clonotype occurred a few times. CDR3 DNA sequence: TGTGCCAGCAGCCGAGGCCCTAGCGGGAGGGGATTGGAGACCCAGTACTTC. It is translated as CASSRGPSGRGLETQYF. The rearrangement uses TRBV7-2 and TRBJ2-5; TRBD2 aligns across 12 bases. After removal of 5 bases from V and 5 bases from J, the junction contained 12 bases not matched to a gene. Germline V lookup: CDR1 SGHTA, CDR2 FQGNSA. The CDR3 sequence is 17 residues long.

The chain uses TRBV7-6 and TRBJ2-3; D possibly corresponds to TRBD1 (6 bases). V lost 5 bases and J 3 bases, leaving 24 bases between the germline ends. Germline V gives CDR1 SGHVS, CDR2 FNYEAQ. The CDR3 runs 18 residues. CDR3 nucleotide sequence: TGTGCCAGCAGCCCACATACTCCCCTGAGAACAGGGACAGATACGCAGTATTTT. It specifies CASSPHTPLRTGTDTQYF.

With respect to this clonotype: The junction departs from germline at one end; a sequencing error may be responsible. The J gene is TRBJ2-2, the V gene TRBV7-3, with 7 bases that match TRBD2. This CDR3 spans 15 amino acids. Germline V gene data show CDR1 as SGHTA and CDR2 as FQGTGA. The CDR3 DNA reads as TGTGCCTGCAGCTCAGGACTAGAGGGGACCGGGGAGCTGTTTTTT. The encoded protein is CACSSGLEGTGELFF.

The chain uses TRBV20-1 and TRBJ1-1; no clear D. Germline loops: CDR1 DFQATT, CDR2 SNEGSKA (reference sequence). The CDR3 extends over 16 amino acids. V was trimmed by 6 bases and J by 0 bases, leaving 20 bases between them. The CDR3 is CSAGRRTETLNTEAFF. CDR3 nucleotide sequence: TGCAGTGCCGGCCGAAGGACTGAGACGTTGAACACTGAAGCTTTCTTT.

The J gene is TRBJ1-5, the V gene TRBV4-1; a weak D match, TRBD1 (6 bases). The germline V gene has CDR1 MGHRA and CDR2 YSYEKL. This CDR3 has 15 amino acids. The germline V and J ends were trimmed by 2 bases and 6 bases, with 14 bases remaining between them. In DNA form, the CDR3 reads TGCGCCAGCAGCCAAACTTCAGGGGATCTTCAGCCCCAGCATTTT. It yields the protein CASSQTSGDLQPQHF.

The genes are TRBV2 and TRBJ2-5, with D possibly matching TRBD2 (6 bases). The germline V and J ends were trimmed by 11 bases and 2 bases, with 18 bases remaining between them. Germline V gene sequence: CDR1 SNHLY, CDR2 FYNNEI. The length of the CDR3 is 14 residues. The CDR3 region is CASSRASEQETQYF. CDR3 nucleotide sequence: TGTGCCTCAAGTAGGGCTAGCGAACAAGAGACCCAGTACTTC. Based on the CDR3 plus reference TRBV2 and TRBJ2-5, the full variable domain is EPEVTQTPSHQVTQMGQEVILRCVPISNHLYFYWYRQILGQKVEFLVSFYNNEISEKSEIFDDQFSVERPDGSNFTLKIRSTKLEDSAMYFCASSRASEQETQYFGPGTRLLVL.

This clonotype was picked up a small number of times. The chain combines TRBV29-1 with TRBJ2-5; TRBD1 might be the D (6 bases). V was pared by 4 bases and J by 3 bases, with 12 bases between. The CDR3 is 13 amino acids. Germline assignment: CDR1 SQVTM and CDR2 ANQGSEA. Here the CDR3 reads CSVVSRGKETQYF. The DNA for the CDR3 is TGCAGCGTTGTGAGCAGGGGAAAAGAGACCCAGTACTTC. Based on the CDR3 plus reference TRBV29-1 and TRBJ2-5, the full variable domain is SAVISQKPSRDICQRGTSLTIQCQVDSQVTMMFWYRQQPGQSLTLIATANQGSEATYESGFVIDKFPISRPNLTFSTLTVSNMSPEDSSIYLCSVVSRGKETQYFGPGTRLLVL.

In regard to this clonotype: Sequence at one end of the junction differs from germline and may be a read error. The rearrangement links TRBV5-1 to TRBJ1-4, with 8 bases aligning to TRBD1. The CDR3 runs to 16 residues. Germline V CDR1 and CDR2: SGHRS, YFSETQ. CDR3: CASSPNQGQGGEKPFF. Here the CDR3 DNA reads TGCGCCAGCAGCCCAAACCAAGGACAGGGAGGTGAAAAACCGTTTTTT.

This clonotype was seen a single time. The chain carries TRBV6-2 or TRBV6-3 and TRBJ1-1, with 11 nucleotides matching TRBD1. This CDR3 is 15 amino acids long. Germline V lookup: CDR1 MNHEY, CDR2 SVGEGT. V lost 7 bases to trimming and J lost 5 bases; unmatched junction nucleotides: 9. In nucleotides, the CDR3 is TGTGCCAGCAAACCGGGACAGGGGGATGGAACTGAAGCTTTCTTT. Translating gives CASKPGQGDGTEAFF.

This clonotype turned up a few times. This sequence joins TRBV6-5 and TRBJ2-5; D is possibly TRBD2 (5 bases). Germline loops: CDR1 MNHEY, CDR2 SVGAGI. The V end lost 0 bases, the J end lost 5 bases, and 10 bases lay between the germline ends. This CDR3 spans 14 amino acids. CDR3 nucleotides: TGTGCCAGCAGTTACTCCGAGGGTTGGGAGACCCAGTACTTC. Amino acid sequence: CASSYSEGWETQYF.

The CDR3 here is CASSRERRVDGYTF. DNA for the CDR3: TGTGCCAGCAGCCGCGAACGCCGGGTTGATGGCTACACCTTC. The chain uses TRBV3-1 and TRBJ1-2; D gene unclear. The CDR3 extends over 14 amino acids. The V and J ends lost 4 bases and 6 bases respectively, with 15 bases between them. The germline CDR1 and CDR2 sequences are LGHDT and YNNKEL (reference sequence).

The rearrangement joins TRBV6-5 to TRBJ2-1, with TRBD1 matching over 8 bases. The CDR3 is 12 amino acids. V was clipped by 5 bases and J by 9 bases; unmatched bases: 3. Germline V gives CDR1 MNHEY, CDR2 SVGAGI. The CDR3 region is CASSKQGVEQFF. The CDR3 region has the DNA TGTGCCAGCAGTAAACAGGGGGTTGAGCAGTTCTTC.

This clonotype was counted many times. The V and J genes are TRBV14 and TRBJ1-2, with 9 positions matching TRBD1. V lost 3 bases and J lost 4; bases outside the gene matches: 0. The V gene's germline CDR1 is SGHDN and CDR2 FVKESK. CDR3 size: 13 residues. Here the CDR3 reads CASSQDRGYGYTF. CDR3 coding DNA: TGTGCCAGCAGCCAGGACAGGGGCTATGGCTACACCTTC.

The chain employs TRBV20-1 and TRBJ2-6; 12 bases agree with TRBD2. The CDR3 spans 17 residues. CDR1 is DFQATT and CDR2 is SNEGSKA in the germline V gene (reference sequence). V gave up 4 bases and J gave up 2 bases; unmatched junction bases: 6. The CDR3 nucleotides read TGCAGTGCTACACCGACTAGCGGGAGCCCTGGGGCCAACGTCCTGACTTTC. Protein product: CSATPTSGSPGANVLTF.

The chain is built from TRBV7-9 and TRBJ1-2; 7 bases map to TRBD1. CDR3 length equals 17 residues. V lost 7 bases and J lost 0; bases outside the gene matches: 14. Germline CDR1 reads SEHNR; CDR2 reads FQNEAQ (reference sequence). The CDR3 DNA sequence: TGTGCCAGCATTCCCGGGACAGCCAACCGTCCTAACTATGGCTACACCTTC. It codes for CASIPGTANRPNYGYTF.

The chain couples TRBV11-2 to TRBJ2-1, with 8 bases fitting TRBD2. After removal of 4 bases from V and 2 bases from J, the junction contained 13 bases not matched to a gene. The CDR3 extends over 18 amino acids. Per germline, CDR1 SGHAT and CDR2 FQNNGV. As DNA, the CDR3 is TGTGCCAGCAGCTCCATCCTCCCGGTAGCGGGAACCTACAATGAGCAGTTCTTC. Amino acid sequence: CASSSILPVAGTYNEQFF.

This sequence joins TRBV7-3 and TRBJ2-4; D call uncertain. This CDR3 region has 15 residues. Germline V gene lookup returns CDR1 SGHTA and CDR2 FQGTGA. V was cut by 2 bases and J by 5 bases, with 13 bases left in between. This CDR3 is CASSLSAVPQNIQYF. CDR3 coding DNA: TGTGCCAGCAGCTTATCGGCGGTCCCCCAAAACATTCAGTACTTC.

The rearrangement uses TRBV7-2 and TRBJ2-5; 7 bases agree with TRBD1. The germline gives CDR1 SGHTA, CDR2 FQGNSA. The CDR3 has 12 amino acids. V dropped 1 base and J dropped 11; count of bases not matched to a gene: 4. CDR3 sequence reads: CASSLGGGQQYF. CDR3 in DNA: TGTGCCAGCAGCTTAGGAGGGGGCCAGCAGTACTTC.

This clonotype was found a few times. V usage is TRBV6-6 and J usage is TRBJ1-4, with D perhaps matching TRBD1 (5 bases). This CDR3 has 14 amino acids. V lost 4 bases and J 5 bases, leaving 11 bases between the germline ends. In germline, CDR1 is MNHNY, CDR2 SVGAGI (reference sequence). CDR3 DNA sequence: TGTGCCAGCAGTTCCCGGGGGAGGAATGAAAAACTGTTTTTT. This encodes CASSSRGRNEKLFF.

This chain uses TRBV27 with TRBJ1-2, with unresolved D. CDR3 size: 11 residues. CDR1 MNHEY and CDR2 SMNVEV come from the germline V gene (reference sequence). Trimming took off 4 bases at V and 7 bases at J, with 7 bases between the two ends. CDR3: CASSSGIGYTF. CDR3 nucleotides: TGTGCCAGCAGTTCCGGGATTGGCTACACCTTC.

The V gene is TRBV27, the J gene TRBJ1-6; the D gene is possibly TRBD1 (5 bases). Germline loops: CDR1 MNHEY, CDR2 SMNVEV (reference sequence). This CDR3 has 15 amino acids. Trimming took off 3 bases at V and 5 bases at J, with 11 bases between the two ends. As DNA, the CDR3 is TGTGCCAGCAGTTTCTGGTCGGGGGATAATTCACCCCTCCACTTT. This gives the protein CASSFWSGDNSPLHF.

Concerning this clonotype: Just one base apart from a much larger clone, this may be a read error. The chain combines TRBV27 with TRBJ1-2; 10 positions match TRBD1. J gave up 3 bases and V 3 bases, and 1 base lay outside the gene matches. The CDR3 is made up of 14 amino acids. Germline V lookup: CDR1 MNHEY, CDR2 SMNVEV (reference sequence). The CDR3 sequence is CASSFGTGDYGYTF. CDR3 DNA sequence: TGTGCCAGCAGTTTTGGGACAGGGGACTATGGCTACACCTTC.

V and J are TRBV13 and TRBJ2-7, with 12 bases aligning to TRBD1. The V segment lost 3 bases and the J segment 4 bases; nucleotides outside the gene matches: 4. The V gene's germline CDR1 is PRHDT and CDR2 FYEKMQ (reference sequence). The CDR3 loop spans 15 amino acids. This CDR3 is CASSLGDRGQYEQYF. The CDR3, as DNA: TGTGCCAGCAGCTTGGGGGACAGGGGGCAATACGAGCAGTACTTC.

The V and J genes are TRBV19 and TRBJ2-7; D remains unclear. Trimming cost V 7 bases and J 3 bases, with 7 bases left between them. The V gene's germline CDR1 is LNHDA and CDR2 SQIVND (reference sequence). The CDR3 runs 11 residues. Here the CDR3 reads CASTKGYEQYF. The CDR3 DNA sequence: TGTGCCAGTACCAAGGGCTACGAGCAGTACTTC.

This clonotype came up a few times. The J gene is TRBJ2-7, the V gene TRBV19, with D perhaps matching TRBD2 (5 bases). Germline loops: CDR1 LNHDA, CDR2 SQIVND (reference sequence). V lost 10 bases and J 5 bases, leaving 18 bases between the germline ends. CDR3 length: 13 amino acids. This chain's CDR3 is CAISSGSGDEQYF. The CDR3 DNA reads TGTGCCATTTCCTCGGGGTCTGGGGACGAGCAGTACTTC.